Shown below are 28 T cell receptor beta chains from a single sample sequenced in a study of Graves' ophthalmopathy and Graves' hyperthyroidism. Amplification from RNA transcripts yielded the TCR beta CDR3 regions. The workflow started with a first-round RT-PCR run with HTBI primers and then moved on to a second-round multiplex PCR. MiXCR, run by TCRdb on the multiplex PCR reads, gives a single entry per CDR3 protein. The table has roughly 600,000 distinct CDR3 sequences, less than 45% seen once. The material sequenced was peripheral blood or thyroid tissue (not recorded which). Receptors were obtained from an adult man with Graves' hyperthyroidism.

The chain carries TRBV7-9 and TRBJ2-2, with TRBD2 as a possible D gene (7 bases). Deletions cut 5 bases from V and 4 bases from J, with 20 bases between. Germline values: CDR1 SEHNR, CDR2 FQNEAQ (reference sequence). The CDR3 runs to 17 residues. CDR3 nucleotides: TGTGCCAGCAGCCATTCGGTCGGGGGGCAGGTCACCGGGGAGCTGTTTTTT. This codes for CASSHSVGGQVTGELFF.

This clonotype came up many times. The V gene is TRBV2, the J gene TRBJ1-4; 7 bases agree with TRBD1. The length of the CDR3 is 14 residues. V was pared by 4 bases and J by 6 bases, with 5 bases of the junction left unmatched. Germline loops: CDR1 SNHLY, CDR2 FYNNEI. In nucleotides, the CDR3 is TGTGCCAGCAGTGGGCAAGGGGGCGATGAAAAACTGTTTTTT. It encodes CASSGQGGDEKLFF.

This clonotype was seen ten or more times. This may arise from a read error, as a much more abundant clone is one base away. Here the CDR3 omits its conserved ending phenylalanine or tryptophan, so a read error is the likely source. V usage is TRBV2 and J usage is TRBJ1-2, with D tentatively TRBD1 (5 bases). CDR1 and CDR2 from the germline V gene are SNHLY and FYNNEI. The CDR3 contains 12 residues. The ends were cut back, 7 bases at V and 5 bases at J, with 11 bases in the middle. The DNA for the CDR3 is TGTGCCAGCACCGGGGCAGTGTATGGCTACACCCTC. This gives the protein CASTGAVYGYTL.

This clonotype showed up many times. This sequence joins TRBV7-9 and TRBJ1-5; D remains unclear. Between the trimmed V and J ends, which lost 1 base and 2 bases, there was a span of 12 bases. From germline, CDR1 is SEHNR and CDR2 FQNEAQ (reference sequence). The CDR3 is made up of 16 amino acids. This chain's CDR3 is CASSLGGGSGNQPQHF. The CDR3 DNA sequence: TGTGCCAGCAGCTTAGGGGGAGGGTCGGGCAATCAGCCCCAGCATTTT.

This clonotype was picked up many times. The rearrangement links TRBV19 to TRBJ1-3; TRBD1 matches at 9 bases. CDR1 LNHDA and CDR2 SQIVND come from the germline V gene (reference sequence). The CDR3 sequence is 15 residues long. Trimming cost V 8 bases and J 0 bases; bases outside gene matches: 5. CDR3 residues: CASDPGQGSGNTIYF. The CDR3 DNA reads TGTGCCAGTGACCCGGGACAGGGCTCTGGAAACACCATATATTTT.

V usage is TRBV29-1 and J usage is TRBJ2-7, with 10 bases identical to TRBD2. The V segment lost 8 bases and the J segment 4 bases; nucleotides outside the gene matches: 14. This CDR3 is built from 15 residues. Looked up from germline, CDR1 is SQVTM and CDR2 is ANQGSEA. The CDR3 is CSLDLLASGSYEQYF. DNA for the CDR3: TGCAGCTTGGATTTACTGGCTAGCGGGAGTTACGAGCAGTACTTC.

The chain uses TRBV20-1 and TRBJ1-2; D is unclear. Germline V gene lookup returns CDR1 DFQATT and CDR2 SNEGSKA (reference sequence). V was trimmed by 5 bases and J by 4 bases, leaving 20 bases between them. CDR3 length: 15 residues. The CDR3 DNA reads as TGCAGTGCTGCAGAGGGTCTGCGCTATTCCTATGGCTACACCTTC. It yields the protein CSAAEGLRYSYGYTF.

This chain connects TRBV6-6 to TRBJ1-4; D unresolved. Germline CDR1 is MNHNY and CDR2 is SVGAGI (reference sequence). Trimming stripped 6 bases from V and 0 bases from J, with 14 bases between. The CDR3 sequence is 16 residues long. The chain's CDR3 is CASREKTEATNEKLFF. The CDR3 nucleotides are TGTGCCAGCAGGGAAAAAACAGAGGCAACTAATGAAAAACTGTTTTTT.

The chain couples TRBV20-1 to TRBJ2-6; D ambiguous. The CDR3 consists of 11 residues. Trimming pared 6 bases from V and 4 bases from J, leaving 4 bases between. Germline V gives CDR1 DFQATT, CDR2 SNEGSKA (reference sequence). The CDR3 reads CSATGANVLTF. The CDR3 coding sequence is TGCAGTGCCACCGGGGCCAACGTCCTGACTTTC.

This chain connects TRBV30 to TRBJ1-5, with D unclear. Germline V gives CDR1 GTSNPN, CDR2 SVGIG (reference sequence). The CDR3 has 13 amino acids. With 1 base removed from V and 3 bases from J, the gap between germline ends came to 7 bases. In nucleotides, the CDR3 is TGTGCCTGGAGTGCCGGTCTCAATCAGCCCCAGCATTTT. Translating it yields CAWSAGLNQPQHF.

Note on this clonotype: Relative to the germline gene, one junction end is altered; a read error may explain this. The chain carries TRBV12-3 or TRBV12-4 and TRBJ2-5; TRBD2 aligns across 7 bases. The CDR3 totals 14 residues. CDR3 protein: CASTISGVQVTQYF. The CDR3 DNA is TGTGCCAGCACCATAAGCGGGGTGCAAGTGACCCAGTACTTC.

This clonotype was seen a few times. One junction end does not reproduce the germline sequence, and a read error may be involved. The chain joins TRBV10-3 to TRBJ1-1; D call uncertain. Germline CDR1 reads ENHRY; CDR2 reads SYGVKD. The length of the CDR3 is 14 residues. The DNA for the CDR3 is TGTGCCAGCAGCCCCCTCGACATGTTCACTGAAGCTCTCTTT. It yields the protein CASSPLDMFTEALF.

The chain is built from TRBV6-5 and TRBJ2-3; D not resolved. V was shortened by 2 bases and J by 2 bases, with 8 bases between the two germline ends. Germline V gene data show CDR1 as MNHEY and CDR2 as SVGAGI. The CDR3 length is 14 residues. The DNA of the CDR3 is TGTGCCAGCAGTTACAACAGAGACACAGATACGCAGTATTTT. Residues: CASSYNRDTDTQYF.

Only a few counts were recorded for this clonotype. This chain joins TRBV14 and TRBJ1-2; 7 bases map to TRBD1. CDR3 size: 17 residues. Germline CDR1 and CDR2: SGHDN and FVKESK. V was clipped by 0 bases and J by 1 base; unmatched bases: 8. The CDR3 DNA follows: TGTGCCAGCAGCCAAGAGGACAGGAGGCCTGTTAACTATGGCTACACCTTC. Its translation is CASSQEDRRPVNYGYTF.

In this sample, this clonotype turned up once. The chain employs TRBV14 and TRBJ2-7; possible D gene TRBD2, 6 bases. V was shortened by 3 bases and J by 3 bases, with 12 bases between the two germline ends. The CDR3 spans 14 residues. Germline lookup yields CDR1 SGHDN and CDR2 FVKESK. The CDR3 here is CASSHRDFYYEQYF. CDR3 sequence (DNA): TGTGCCAGCAGCCACCGGGACTTCTACTACGAGCAGTACTTC.

The gene calls are TRBV10-3 and TRBJ2-5, with 8 positions matching TRBD2. Unmatched junction bases numbered 2, after V lost 5 bases and J lost 0 bases. In germline, CDR1 is ENHRY, CDR2 SYGVKD. The CDR3 totals 14 residues. CDR3 protein: CAISSGSNQETQYF. The CDR3 DNA sequence: TGTGCCATCAGTAGCGGGAGTAACCAAGAGACCCAGTACTTC.

The V gene is TRBV7-9, the J gene TRBJ2-6; D perhaps matches TRBD1 (6 bases). Deletions cut 5 bases from V and 11 bases from J, with 16 bases between. The CDR3 is 14 residues long. Germline CDR1 is SEHNR and CDR2 is FQNEAQ (reference sequence). The CDR3 sequence: CASSLRSGVDVLTF. The CDR3 coding sequence is TGTGCCAGCAGCCTAAGATCAGGGGTCGACGTCCTGACTTTC. The variable domain in full, with the rest retrieved from reference TRBV7-9 and TRBJ2-6, is DTGVSQNPRHKITKRGQNVTFRCDPISEHNRLYWYRQTLGQGPEFLTYFQNEAQLEKSRLLSDRFSAERPKGSFSTLEIQRTEQGDSAMYLCASSLRSGVDVLTFGAGSRLTVL.

This clonotype was seen ten or more times. The chain carries TRBV6-5 and TRBJ2-5; D gene unclear. The V end lost 2 bases, the J end lost 5 bases, and 6 bases lay between the germline ends. Germline values: CDR1 MNHEY, CDR2 SVGAGI. The CDR3 sequence is 12 residues long. CDR3 in DNA: TGTGCCAGCAGTTACGACAAGGAGACCCAGTACTTC. Protein product: CASSYDKETQYF.

This clonotype was recorded a few times. This may be a read error, as it is one base from a much larger clone. V usage is TRBV10-3 and J usage is TRBJ2-2; TRBD2 matches 7 bases. V dropped 6 bases and J dropped 6; count of bases not matched to a gene: 10. Germline assignment: CDR1 ENHRY and CDR2 SYGVKD. This CDR3 region has 15 residues. The CDR3 protein is CAISLAEESPGELFF. CDR3 bases: TGTGCCATCAGCCTAGCGGAGGAGAGCCCCGGGGAGCTGTTTTTT.

The V call is TRBV11-3, the J call TRBJ2-3; 13 bases are shared with TRBD2. V shed 1 base, J shed 5 bases, and the junction held 6 bases outside the gene matches. This CDR3 contains 17 residues. CDR1 is SGHNT and CDR2 is YENEEA in the germline V gene. The CDR3 bases are TGTGCCAGCAGCTTAGCAACTAGCGGGAGGGTTGGAGATACGCAGTATTTT. This gives the protein CASSLATSGRVGDTQYF.

This clonotype was seen once. The limits of the CDR3 on the DNA are not certain, so only TCRdb's listed CDR3 is given. This chain uses TRBV8-2 with TRBJ1-3; the table's D call, TRBD1, has no DNA check behind it. TRBV8-2 is deemed a pseudogene. The CDR3 has 16 amino acids, counting both end residues. CDR3 protein: CASTLGTVGPGNTIYF.

V gene TRBV7-2 combines with J gene TRBJ1-6; D is unresolved. V lost 1 base to trimming and J lost 13 bases, with 11 bases between them. The CDR3 has 13 residues. CDR1 is SGHTA and CDR2 is FQGNSA in the germline V gene. For the CDR3, the DNA is TGTGCCAGCAGCTTAGGGGTAGAGAGCCCCCTCCACTTT. Protein: CASSLGVESPLHF.

For this clonotype: The missing conserved phenylalanine or tryptophan at the end of this CDR3 makes a read error likely. No DNA is shown, since the ends of the CDR3 on it are uncertain; the CDR3 is the one TCRdb lists. This chain links TRBV7-6 with TRBJ2-1; the D call of TRBD1 is as the table states it, not checked on the DNA. The CDR3 adds up to 9 amino acids, both ends counted. Germline V gene lookup returns CDR1 SGHVS and CDR2 FNYEAQ. The CDR3 loop reads CASKGEPTS.

The table lists this clonotype with a few counts. The genes are TRBV19 and TRBJ2-6; 7 bases align to TRBD2. The CDR3 sequence is 16 residues long. Germline CDR1 and CDR2: LNHDA and SQIVND (reference sequence). Germline trimming cut 5 bases from V and 1 base from J; bases unmatched to any gene: 5. CDR3 DNA sequence: TGTGCCAGTAGTGCTCGGGGAGGGTCTGGGGCCAACGTCCTGACTTTC. Translated: CASSARGGSGANVLTF.

The V call is TRBV2, the J call TRBJ2-7, with 7 nucleotides matching TRBD2. The J call is uncertain, as TRBJ2-1 better fits the DNA end. CDR1 SNHLY and CDR2 FYNNEI come from the germline V gene. The CDR3 covers 13 residues. The CDR3 region has the DNA TGTGCCAGCAGGCGGGGGTTTAGGAATGAGCAGTTCTTC. Protein: CASRRGFRNEQFF.

The chain links TRBV5-4 to TRBJ2-3; D is perhaps TRBD1 or TRBD2 (5 bases each). Looked up from germline, CDR1 is SGHNT and CDR2 is YYREEE (reference sequence). CDR3 length equals 14 residues. Trimming pared 1 base from V and 4 bases from J, leaving 10 bases between. The CDR3, as DNA: TGTGCCAGCAGCTTGATTCTGGGGGCAGATACGCAGTATTTT. This gives the protein CASSLILGADTQYF.

The chain is built from TRBV4-1 and TRBJ1-2; no clear D. Trimming removed 0 bases from V and 0 bases from J, with 17 bases in between. Germline values: CDR1 MGHRA, CDR2 YSYEKL. This CDR3 region has 18 residues. The CDR3, as DNA: TGCGCCAGCAGCCAAGATGGCTTACTCGTCAGGTCTAACTATGGCTACACCTTC. Its translation: CASSQDGLLVRSNYGYTF.

This clonotype came up many times. The chain combines TRBV20-1 with TRBJ1-2; tentative D call: TRBD1 (5 bases). This CDR3 has 13 residues. The germline CDR1 and CDR2 sequences are DFQATT and SNEGSKA (reference sequence). The V end lost 4 bases, the J end lost 7 bases, and 16 bases lay between the germline ends. This CDR3 reads CSANNQGGVGYTF. In DNA, the CDR3 is TGCAGTGCTAATAATCAGGGCGGTGTTGGCTACACCTTC.